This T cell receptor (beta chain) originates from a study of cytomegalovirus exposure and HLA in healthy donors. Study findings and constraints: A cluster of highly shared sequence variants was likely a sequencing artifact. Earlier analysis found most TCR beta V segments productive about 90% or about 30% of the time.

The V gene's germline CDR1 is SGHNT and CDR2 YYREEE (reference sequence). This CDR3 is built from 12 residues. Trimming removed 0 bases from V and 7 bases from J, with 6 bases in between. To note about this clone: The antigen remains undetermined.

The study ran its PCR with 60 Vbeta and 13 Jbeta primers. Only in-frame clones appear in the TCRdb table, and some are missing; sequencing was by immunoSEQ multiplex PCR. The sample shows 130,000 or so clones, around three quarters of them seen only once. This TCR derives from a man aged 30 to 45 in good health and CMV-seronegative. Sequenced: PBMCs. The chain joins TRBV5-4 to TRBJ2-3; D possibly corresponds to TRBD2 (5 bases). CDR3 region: CASSLVGNTQYF. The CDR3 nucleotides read TGTGCCAGCAGCTTGGTCGGGAATACGCAGTATTTT.